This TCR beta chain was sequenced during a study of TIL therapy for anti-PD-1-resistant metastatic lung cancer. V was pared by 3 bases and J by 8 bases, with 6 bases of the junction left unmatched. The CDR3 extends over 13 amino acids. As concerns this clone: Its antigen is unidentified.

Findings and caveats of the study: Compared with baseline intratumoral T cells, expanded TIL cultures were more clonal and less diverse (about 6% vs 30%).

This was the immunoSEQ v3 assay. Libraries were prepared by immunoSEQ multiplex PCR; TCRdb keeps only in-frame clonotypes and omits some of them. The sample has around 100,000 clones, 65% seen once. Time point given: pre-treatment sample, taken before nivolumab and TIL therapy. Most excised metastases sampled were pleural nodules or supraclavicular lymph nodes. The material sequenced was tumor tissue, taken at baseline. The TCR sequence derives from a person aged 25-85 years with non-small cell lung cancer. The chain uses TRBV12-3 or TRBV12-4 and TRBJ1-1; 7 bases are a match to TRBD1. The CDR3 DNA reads TGTGCCAGCAGTTTGGCGGACAGGCCCGAAGCTTTCTTT. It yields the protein CASSLADRPEAFF.